The 26 T cell receptor beta chains below come from one sample, sequenced in a study of a mutant IDH1 vaccine in newly diagnosed glioma. As to time point: week 11, during vaccination. With topical imiquimod, each dose of the vaccine consisted of 300 ug of mutant IDH1 20-mer peptide. This table comes from immunoSEQ multiplex PCR, and its TCRdb copy is limited to in-frame clones, with some not included. The repertoire consists of over 95,000 clones, with under 90% occurring once and the leading ten covering roughly 0.55%. What these receptors recognize is not known. The source was PBMCs, collected from a glioma patient whose treatment included an IDH1 peptide vaccine. The receptors come from a woman in her 50s with glioma.

This clone was recorded only once. The CDR3 here is CASSIWLDSNYEQYF. Written as DNA, the CDR3 is TGTGCCAGTAGTATTTGGCTCGATTCCAACTACGAGCAGTACTTC. The chain uses TRBV19 and TRBJ2-7; D unresolved. The germline V gene has CDR1 LNHDA and CDR2 SQIVND (reference sequence). With 3 bases removed from V and 3 bases from J, the gap between germline ends came to 15 bases. This CDR3 is 15 amino acids long.

The chain links TRBV6-6 to TRBJ2-5, with 11 bases matching TRBD1. The DNA end is more similar to TRBJ2-7, so the J call may be wrong. From germline, CDR1 is MNHNY and CDR2 SVGAGI (reference sequence). There are 14 residues in the CDR3. The chain's CDR3 is CASSYGTGGYEQYF. The CDR3 DNA reads TGTGCCAGCAGTTACGGGACAGGGGGCTACGAGCAGTACTTC.

This chain uses TRBV19 with TRBJ2-7; unclear D gene. V was cut by 3 bases and J by 4 bases, with 4 bases left in between. From germline, CDR1 is LNHDA and CDR2 SQIVND (reference sequence). The CDR3 consists of 11 residues. The CDR3 loop reads CASSMGYEQYF. Here the CDR3 DNA reads TGTGCCAGTAGTATGGGTTACGAGCAGTACTTC.

The V and J genes are TRBV5-5 and TRBJ1-2; D call uncertain. V dropped 4 bases and J dropped 2 bases, with 12 bases sitting between them. The germline V gene encodes CDR1 SGHKS and CDR2 YYEKEE (reference sequence). CDR3 size: 14 residues. CDR3 in DNA: TGTGCCAGCAGCCCTCCGGTGGGAAACTATGGCTACACCTTC. This gives the protein CASSPPVGNYGYTF.

The CDR3 loop is CASSEGTYNEQFF. The DNA for the CDR3 is TGCGCCAGCAGTGAGGGAACCTACAATGAGCAGTTCTTC. V is TRBV10-1 and J is TRBJ2-1; D is undetermined. CDR1 is WNHNN, CDR2 SYGVQD, per germline (reference sequence). V was trimmed by 2 bases and J by 2 bases, leaving 4 bases between them. The CDR3 is 13 residues long.

This rearrangement joins TRBV10-3 to TRBJ2-7; tentative D call: TRBD2 (7 bases). Looked up from germline, CDR1 is ENHRY and CDR2 is SYGVKD. The CDR3 covers 13 residues. V was pared by 10 bases and J by 4 bases, with 17 bases between. CDR3 amino acids: CATGGTGLYEQYF. As DNA, the CDR3 is TGTGCCACGGGGGGCACAGGGTTGTACGAGCAGTACTTC.

This clone was detected only once. This chain links TRBV6-1 with TRBJ2-3; no firm D call. V was pared by 5 bases and J by 0 bases, with 12 bases between. In germline, CDR1 is MNHNS, CDR2 SASEGT. The CDR3 is 15 amino acids. In nucleotides, the CDR3 is TGTGCCAGCAGTCAAGGGCCTACTAGCACAGATACGCAGTATTTT. This sequence encodes CASSQGPTSTDTQYF.

J is TRBJ1-2 and V is TRBV5-1; TRBD1 is a possible D gene (6 bases). Germline CDR1 reads SGHRS; CDR2 reads YFSETQ. Trimming left V 4 bases short and J 1 base short, with 11 bases between. This CDR3 region has 14 residues. CDR3 residues: CASSPDRFNYGYTF. For the CDR3, the DNA is TGCGCCAGCAGCCCGGACAGATTTAACTATGGCTACACCTTC.

This sequence joins TRBV28 and TRBJ2-7; the D gene is possibly TRBD2 (6 bases). Trimming removed 5 bases at V and 0 bases at J, with 17 bases between. The length of the CDR3 is 16 residues. The V gene's germline CDR1 is MDHEN and CDR2 SYDVKM. The DNA of the CDR3 is TGTGCCAGCAGTATCCTCCTCGGGGGTTTCTCCTACGAGCAGTACTTC. Translated: CASSILLGGFSYEQYF.

This chain uses TRBV27 with TRBJ1-2; perhaps TRBD1 as D (5 bases). V shed 6 bases and J shed 10 bases, with 12 bases lying between them. This CDR3 region has 11 residues. Germline-derived CDR1 and CDR2 are MNHEY and SMNVEV (reference sequence). The chain's CDR3 is CASRWRGDYTF. Here the CDR3 DNA reads TGTGCCAGCAGATGGAGAGGGGACTACACCTTC.

This chain uses TRBV28 with TRBJ1-5; maybe TRBD1 (5 bases). V lost 1 base, J lost 8 bases, and 12 bases lay in between. Germline V gives CDR1 MDHEN, CDR2 SYDVKM. The CDR3 totals 14 residues. The CDR3 sequence is CASSLLGRVEPQHF. In DNA form, the CDR3 reads TGTGCCAGCAGTTTATTAGGCAGGGTAGAGCCCCAGCATTTT.

The V gene is TRBV19, the J gene TRBJ2-7; D not certain. The CDR3 runs to 13 residues. CDR1 and CDR2 (germline): LNHDA, SQIVND (reference sequence). V was pared by 0 bases and J by 3 bases, with 6 bases between. This CDR3 reads CASSIDPVYEQYF. CDR3 DNA: TGTGCCAGTAGTATAGATCCAGTCTACGAGCAGTACTTC.

This clone was recorded only once. J is TRBJ2-1 and V is TRBV27, with D unresolved. Deletions cut 5 bases from V and 8 bases from J, with 10 bases between. The CDR3 spans 12 residues. CDR1 is MNHEY and CDR2 is SMNVEV in the germline V gene (reference sequence). The CDR3 DNA reads TGTGCCAGCAGTGGTGATTGGGATGAGCAGTTCTTC. It codes for CASSGDWDEQFF.

This clone was observed a single time. V is TRBV28 and J is TRBJ2-1; 8 bases fit TRBD2. Germline-derived CDR1 and CDR2 are MDHEN and SYDVKM. This CDR3 is 13 amino acids long. With 7 bases clipped from V and 9 bases from J, the junction kept 8 bases outside the gene matches. Here the CDR3 reads CASTGGGHGEQFF. The CDR3 DNA reads as TGTGCCAGCACCGGGGGGGGTCATGGTGAGCAGTTCTTC.

The chain has TRBV5-1 and TRBJ2-7; D is unresolved. The V end lost 0 bases, the J end lost 6 bases, and 10 bases lay between the germline ends. This CDR3 comprises 13 residues. Germline CDR1 and CDR2: SGHRS and YFSETQ. Here the CDR3 DNA reads TGCGCCAGCAGCTTGGCCGTAGGCCTCGAGCAGTACTTC. As protein: CASSLAVGLEQYF.

The rearrangement uses TRBV14 and TRBJ2-7, with 10 positions matching TRBD2. Per germline, CDR1 SGHDN and CDR2 FVKESK. V lost 0 bases, J lost 4 bases, and 6 bases stayed unmatched. This CDR3 contains 16 residues. Here the CDR3 reads CASSQDWLAGAYEQYF. The CDR3 DNA reads as TGTGCCAGCAGCCAAGATTGGCTAGCGGGAGCTTACGAGCAGTACTTC. The entire variable domain, with the rest obtained from reference TRBV14 and TRBJ2-7, is as follows: EAGVTQFPSHSVIEKGQTVTLRCDPISGHDNLYWYRRVMGKEIKFLLHFVKESKQDESGMPNNRFLAERTGGTYSTLKVQPAELEDSGVYFCASSQDWLAGAYEQYFGPGTRLTVT.

The J gene is TRBJ1-5, the V gene TRBV7-2; D is perhaps TRBD1 (6 bases). CDR3 length: 14 amino acids. The germline CDR1 and CDR2 sequences are SGHTA and FQGNSA. V shed 2 bases and J shed 7 bases, with 12 bases lying between them. DNA of the CDR3: TGTGCCAGCAGCTTAATCACAGGGTCCCAGCCCCAGCATTTT. Its protein is CASSLITGSQPQHF.

V is TRBV11-2 and J is TRBJ2-7, with TRBD2 matching over 8 bases. Per germline, CDR1 SGHAT and CDR2 FQNNGV. V shed 4 bases, J shed 4 bases, and the junction held 12 bases outside the gene matches. The length of the CDR3 is 16 residues. CDR3 coding DNA: TGTGCCAGCAGCTGGCTTCGCGGGAGGACCCATTACGAGCAGTACTTC. Protein sequence: CASSWLRGRTHYEQYF.

This chain links TRBV29-1 with TRBJ2-3; D unresolved. Trimming shortened V by 2 bases and J by 4 bases, and 13 bases separated the two germline ends. In germline, CDR1 is SQVTM, CDR2 ANQGSEA. This CDR3 has 14 residues. DNA of the CDR3: TGCAGCGTTGAAAGACGCCACGGGTCAGATACGCAGTATTTT. Translation: CSVERRHGSDTQYF.

The DNA of the CDR3 is TGTGCCAGCAGCAACCTGCCGGGGAGGGGCACTGAAGCTTTCTTT. It is translated as CASSNLPGRGTEAFF. The J gene is TRBJ1-1, the V gene TRBV5-4; the D gene is possibly TRBD1 (5 bases). The CDR3 has 15 amino acids. Germline assignment: CDR1 SGHNT and CDR2 YYREEE (reference sequence). The V and J ends lost 4 bases and 4 bases respectively, with 17 bases between them.

Worth noting for this clone: At one end, the junction sequence differs from germline, possibly due to a read error. J is TRBJ1-4 and V is TRBV15; D is ambiguous. The CDR3 extends over 14 amino acids. Per germline, CDR1 LNHNV and CDR2 YYDKDF (reference sequence). The CDR3: CATSSRADPLFAPF. The CDR3 DNA is TGTGCCACCAGCAGTAGGGCAGACCCCCTTTTCGCCCCCTTT.

J is TRBJ2-7 and V is TRBV28, with D perhaps matching TRBD1 or TRBD2 (5 bases each). V was cut by 6 bases and J by 3 bases, with 12 bases left in between. CDR1 MDHEN and CDR2 SYDVKM come from the germline V gene. CDR3 length: 13 amino acids. CDR3 amino acids: CASRAGTLYEQYF. The CDR3 bases are TGTGCCAGCAGAGCCGGGACCCTCTACGAGCAGTACTTC.

The J gene is TRBJ1-5, the V gene TRBV6-4, with 10 positions matching TRBD1. Germline V gene sequence: CDR1 MRHNA, CDR2 SNTAGT. Germline trimming cut 11 bases from V and 2 bases from J; bases unmatched to any gene: 9. This CDR3 region has 15 residues. The CDR3 reads CAPRDRGDCNQPQHF. The CDR3 nucleotides read TGTGCCCCCAGGGACAGGGGCGATTGCAATCAGCCCCAGCATTTT.

V gene TRBV27 combines with J gene TRBJ2-1; D remains ambiguous. The CDR3 length is 15 residues. Germline lookup yields CDR1 MNHEY and CDR2 SMNVEV (reference sequence). V was clipped by 6 bases and J by 4 bases, with 16 bases between them. As DNA, the CDR3 is TGTGCCAGCAGAGGTCAGGATCTCTGGTACAATGAGCAGTTCTTC. Its protein product is CASRGQDLWYNEQFF.

This rearrangement joins TRBV5-1 to TRBJ2-2; D call uncertain. V was clipped by 0 bases and J by 1 base, with 4 bases between them. Germline CDR1 and CDR2: SGHRS and YFSETQ. The CDR3 extends over 14 amino acids. CDR3 coding DNA: TGCGCCAGCAGCTTGGGACAGAACACCGGGGAGCTGTTTTTT. Translation: CASSLGQNTGELFF.

The chain is built from TRBV7-8 and TRBJ2-3; 11 nucleotides agree with TRBD2. J lost 1 base, V lost 5 bases, and 11 bases had no gene match. This CDR3 region has 18 residues. Germline CDR1 is SGHVS and CDR2 is FQNEAQ. The CDR3 coding sequence is TGTGCCAGCAGCGCCTACCGCTTACTAGCGGGGGGCACAGATACGCAGTATTTT. Its protein is CASSAYRLLAGGTDTQYF.